This T cell receptor beta chain was recovered during a study of OX40 agonist ivuxolimab in advanced cancers. Study information: In this cohort, patients received ivuxolimab, an agonistic anti-OX40 (CD134) antibody. Patients treated during dose escalation were battling hepatocellular carcinoma, melanoma, renal cell or head and neck cancer. Mean age 60 years, range about 20 to 90; around 80% male.

Study results and limitations: Expanded clones tended on average to be more numerous among CD8+ T cells than CD4+.

The protocol was immunoSEQ multiplex PCR, while the TCRdb copy is restricted to in-frame clones and leaves out a portion. The sample holds about 75,000 clones, around 83% seen once. Germline CDR1 is MNHNS and CDR2 is SASEGT. The CDR3 runs to 16 residues. V dropped 2 bases and J dropped 9 bases, with 20 bases sitting between them. Worth noting for this clone: Its target is unknown.

Material: CD4+ or CD8+ T cells sorted from blood, obtained in a trial of the OX40 agonist ivuxolimab. The sequence derives from an adult with an advanced solid tumor such as melanoma, head and neck, liver or kidney cancer. The chain links TRBV6-1 to TRBJ2-4; tentatively, D is TRBD1 (5 bases). CDR3 DNA sequence: TGTGCCAGCAGTGAAATGGGGCTCTCAATCTGGGGCATTCAGTACTTC. It is translated as CASSEMGLSIWGIQYF.